The clone carrying this T cell receptor (beta chain) was observed at least ten times. This sample is drawn from a study of early T cells in non-severe SARS-CoV-2 infection. TCRdb re-called the 5' RACE reads with MiXCR, one entry per CDR3 protein. The table includes fewer than 55,000 distinct CDR3 sequences, less than 8.5% detected once. The receptor comes from an adult who was a healthcare worker with PCR-confirmed SARS-CoV-2 infection or an uninfected control (not recorded which). The sequencing input was whole blood.

In DNA, the CDR3 is TGTGCCAGCAGTTACGGGCGGGGCTCCAATCAGCCCCAGCATTTT. Its translation: CASSYGRGSNQPQHF. The J gene is TRBJ1-5, the V gene TRBV6-6, with a possible D match to TRBD1 (5 bases). The V gene lost 2 bases and the J gene lost 3 bases, with 11 bases spanning the gap. The length of the CDR3 is 15 residues. CDR1 is MNHNY and CDR2 is SVGAGI in the germline V gene (reference sequence).